This TCR beta chain appears in the sequencing data of a study of CD8 T cells in ankylosing spondylitis. Findings and limits, study-wide: Roughly 8 highly homologous variants made up a TCR beta motif, and this motif appeared characteristic of ankylosing spondylitis blood. Peripheral blood held disease-linked clones only at relatively low frequency, and these were CD8+. Prior work had noted some motif variants in reactive arthritis blood and synovial fluid.

CDR1 and CDR2 from the germline V gene are MGHRA and YSYEKL. The ends were cut back, 2 bases at V and 4 bases at J, with 6 bases in the middle. The CDR3 sequence is 12 residues long. As regards this clonotype: Antigen specificity is unknown.

TCRdb itself ran the 5' RACE reads through MiXCR, one entry per CDR3 protein. The repertoire holds some 140,000 distinct CDR3 sequences, under 20% seen once, with approximately 33% in the top ten. The sample comprised blood, either unsorted or a sorted T cell fraction (not recorded which). V and J are TRBV4-1 and TRBJ2-7; D gene uncertain. This TCR derives from a male donor with ankylosing spondylitis. This chain's CDR3 is CASSQNGYEQYF. The CDR3 nucleotides are TGCGCCAGCAGCCAAAACGGGTACGAGCAGTACTTC.